The 15 T cell receptor beta chains below were found in one sample sequenced in a study of CD8 T cells in ankylosing spondylitis. No antigens are known for them. Study-wide findings and caveats: One TCR beta motif, made up of roughly eight highly homologous variants, appeared characteristic of ankylosing spondylitis blood.

TCRdb reanalysed the 5' RACE reads using MiXCR and keeps one entry per CDR3 protein. The table lists approximately 520,000 distinct CDR3 sequences, about 5.7% of them singletons. What was sequenced was blood, either unsorted or a sorted T cell fraction (not recorded which). The receptors originated from a male donor with ankylosing spondylitis.

This clonotype occurred many times. This rearrangement joins TRBV4-3 to TRBJ2-1; 7 nucleotides align to TRBD2. J gave up 4 bases and V 0 bases, and 6 bases lay outside the gene matches. Per germline, CDR1 LGHNA and CDR2 YSLEER. CDR3 length: 16 residues. In DNA form, the CDR3 reads TGCGCCAGCAGCCAAGAGTCGCTAGCGGCTTACAATGAGCAGTTCTTC. Residues: CASSQESLAAYNEQFF.

In this sample, this clonotype turned up many times. The genes are TRBV27 and TRBJ2-1, with 8 bases fitting TRBD2. Germline V gene lookup returns CDR1 MNHEY and CDR2 SMNVEV (reference sequence). CDR3 length equals 15 residues. Losses at the gene ends were 2 bases for V and 8 bases for J; bases not matched to a gene: 8. The CDR3: CASSLTSGTSYEQFF. The CDR3 DNA follows: TGTGCCAGCAGTTTAACCTCCGGGACTAGTTATGAGCAGTTCTTC.

The V call is TRBV6-1, the J call TRBJ2-7, with no clear D. The V gene lost 10 bases and the J gene lost 2 bases, with 21 bases spanning the gap. This CDR3 has 15 residues. Per germline, CDR1 MNHNS and CDR2 SASEGT. CDR3 protein: CAISAAIIDPYEQYF. The CDR3 nucleotides are TGTGCCATATCTGCTGCCATTATCGATCCCTACGAGCAGTACTTC.

Ten or more counts support this clonotype. The V and J genes are TRBV9 and TRBJ1-2, with D perhaps TRBD1 (5 bases). Per the germline V gene, CDR1 is SGDLS and CDR2 is YYNGEE. V dropped 3 bases and J dropped 12 bases, with 24 bases sitting between them. The CDR3 is 15 residues long. The CDR3 is CASSALGWGNGGNTF. For the CDR3, the DNA is TGTGCCAGCAGCGCGCTAGGTTGGGGGAACGGTGGAAACACCTTC.

This clonotype occurred a few times. The V gene is TRBV7-2, the J gene TRBJ1-4, with no clear D. Germline V CDR1 and CDR2: SGHTA, FQGNSA. The CDR3 is 15 amino acids. Deletions cut 1 base from V and 7 bases from J, with 13 bases between. The CDR3 protein is CASSLDRWEGEKLFF. CDR3 nucleotide sequence: TGTGCCAGCAGCTTAGATCGTTGGGAAGGTGAAAAACTGTTTTTT.

There are many counts of this clonotype. The rearrangement joins TRBV7-8 to TRBJ2-3, with unresolved D. V was pared by 2 bases and J by 3 bases, with 12 bases between. The CDR3 length is 15 residues. The germline gives CDR1 SGHVS, CDR2 FQNEAQ. CDR3 nucleotides: TGTGCCAGCAGCTTATTACTGGGTCAGACAGATACGCAGTATTTT. Protein product: CASSLLLGQTDTQYF.

There are many counts of this clonotype. The gene calls are TRBV10-3 and TRBJ1-1; D not certain. CDR3 length equals 13 residues. Trimming shortened V by 8 bases and J by 0 bases, and 10 bases separated the two germline ends. Per the germline V gene, CDR1 is ENHRY and CDR2 is SYGVKD. The CDR3 region has the DNA TGTGCCATCTCGCGGGAGTTGAACACTGAAGCTTTCTTT. This codes for CAISRELNTEAFF.

This clonotype came up many times. The V call is TRBV12-5, the J call TRBJ2-2; 13 bases map to TRBD2. V trimming: 2 bases; J trimming: 5 bases; junction bases outside the gene matches: 5. The germline V gene has CDR1 LGHNT and CDR2 FRNRAP. This CDR3 has 17 residues. The DNA of the CDR3 is TGTGCTAGTGGTTTGACTCCGGGACTAGCGGGAACCGGGGAGCTGTTTTTT. Amino acids: CASGLTPGLAGTGELFF.

This clonotype has a count of ten or more. V gene TRBV5-1 combines with J gene TRBJ2-1; 7 nucleotides align to TRBD2. With V trimmed by 3 bases and J by 4 bases, 7 bases remained unmatched. The CDR3 contains 15 residues. Germline loops: CDR1 SGHRS, CDR2 YFSETQ. The CDR3 nucleotides are TGCGCCAGCAGCTCGGAGCTAGCGGTTTACAATGAGCAGTTCTTC. Translation gives CASSSELAVYNEQFF.

This clonotype has just a few counts. DNA of the CDR3: TGTGCCAGCGGCCCCGGGCTCACAGATACGCAGTATTTT. Translating it yields CASGPGLTDTQYF. The rearrangement links TRBV4-2 to TRBJ2-3; no reliable D call. The V gene lost 8 bases and the J gene lost 2 bases, with 11 bases spanning the gap. Germline V gene lookup returns CDR1 LGHNA and CDR2 YNFKEQ. The CDR3 contains 13 residues.

The table lists this clonotype with many counts. The chain employs TRBV4-1 and TRBJ2-3; D may be TRBD1 or TRBD2 (5 bases each). This CDR3 has 17 amino acids. Germline V CDR1 and CDR2: MGHRA, YSYEKL. Trimming stripped 4 bases from V and 6 bases from J, with 23 bases between. The CDR3: CASSRTPGPGSGDTQYF. The CDR3 DNA reads as TGCGCCAGCAGCCGAACTCCGGGACCCGGGTCGGGGGATACGCAGTATTTT.

The chain couples TRBV6-1 to TRBJ1-2; weak D call: TRBD1 (5 bases). There are 14 residues in the CDR3. V was shortened by 8 bases and J by 3 bases, with 16 bases between the two germline ends. CDR1 MNHNS and CDR2 SASEGT come from the germline V gene. The DNA of the CDR3 is TGTGCCAGCGTCCAGGGTAATCCGGACTATGGCTACACCTTC. Residues: CASVQGNPDYGYTF.

This clonotype was observed at least ten times. The chain is built from TRBV6-1 and TRBJ1-5; 9 bases map to TRBD1. The CDR3 loop spans 15 amino acids. V was pared by 6 bases and J by 6 bases, with 9 bases of the junction left unmatched. Germline CDR1 reads MNHNS; CDR2 reads SASEGT. The CDR3 nucleotides read TGTGCCAGCAGATCGGACAGGGGTAAAAGTCAGCCCCAGCATTTT. Its translation is CASRSDRGKSQPQHF.

This clonotype has at least ten counts. The chain uses TRBV7-2 and TRBJ2-5; possible D gene TRBD2, 7 bases. V lost 5 bases and J 0 bases, leaving 13 bases between the germline ends. The CDR3 consists of 15 residues. Germline assignment: CDR1 SGHTA and CDR2 FQGNSA. In DNA form, the CDR3 reads TGTGCCAGCAGCCCCCAGGGGACTAACCAAGAGACCCAGTACTTC. Its translation is CASSPQGTNQETQYF.

This clonotype was picked up many times. This chain joins TRBV7-8 and TRBJ2-7; tentatively, D is TRBD1 or TRBD2 (6 bases each). Germline values: CDR1 SGHVS, CDR2 FQNEAQ. This CDR3 region has 14 residues. Deletions cut 3 bases from V and 2 bases from J, with 11 bases between. CDR3 region: CASSLRDIAYEQYF. CDR3 in DNA: TGTGCCAGCAGCTTGCGGGACATCGCCTACGAGCAGTACTTC.